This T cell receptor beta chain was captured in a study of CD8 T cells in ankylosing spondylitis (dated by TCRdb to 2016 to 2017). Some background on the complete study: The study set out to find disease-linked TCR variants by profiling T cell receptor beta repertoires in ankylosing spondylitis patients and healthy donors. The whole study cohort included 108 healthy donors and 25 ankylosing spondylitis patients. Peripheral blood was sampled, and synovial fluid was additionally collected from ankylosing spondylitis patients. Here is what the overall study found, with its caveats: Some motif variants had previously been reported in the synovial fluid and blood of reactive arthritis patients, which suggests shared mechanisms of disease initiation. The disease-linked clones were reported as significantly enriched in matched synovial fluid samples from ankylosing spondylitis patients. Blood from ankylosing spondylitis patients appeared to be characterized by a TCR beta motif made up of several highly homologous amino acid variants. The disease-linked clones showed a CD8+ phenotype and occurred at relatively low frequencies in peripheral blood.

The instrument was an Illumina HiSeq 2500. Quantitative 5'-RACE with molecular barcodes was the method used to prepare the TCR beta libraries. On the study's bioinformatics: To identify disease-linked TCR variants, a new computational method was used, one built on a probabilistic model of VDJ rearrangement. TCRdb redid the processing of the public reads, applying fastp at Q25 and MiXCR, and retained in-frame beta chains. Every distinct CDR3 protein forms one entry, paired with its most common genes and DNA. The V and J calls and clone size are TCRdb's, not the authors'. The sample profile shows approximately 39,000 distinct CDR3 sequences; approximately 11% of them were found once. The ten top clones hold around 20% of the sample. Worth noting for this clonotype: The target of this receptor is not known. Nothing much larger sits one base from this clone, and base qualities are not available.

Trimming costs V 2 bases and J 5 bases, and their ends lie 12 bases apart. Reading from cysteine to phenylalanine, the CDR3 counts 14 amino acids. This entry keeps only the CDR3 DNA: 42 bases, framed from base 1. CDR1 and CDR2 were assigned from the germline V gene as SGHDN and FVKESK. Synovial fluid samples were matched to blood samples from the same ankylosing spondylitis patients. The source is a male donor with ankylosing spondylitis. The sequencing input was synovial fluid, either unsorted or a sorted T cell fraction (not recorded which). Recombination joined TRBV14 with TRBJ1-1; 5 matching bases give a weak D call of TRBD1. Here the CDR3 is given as CASSQRRKGTEAFF. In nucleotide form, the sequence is TGTGCCAGCAGCCAAAGACGGAAGGGGACTGAAGCTTTCTTT. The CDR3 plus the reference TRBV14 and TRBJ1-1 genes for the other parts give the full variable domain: EAGVTQFPSHSVIEKGQTVTLRCDPISGHDNLYWYRRVMGKEIKFLLHFVKESKQDESGMPNNRFLAERTGGTYSTLKVQPAELEDSGVYFCASSQRRKGTEAFFGQGTRLTVV.